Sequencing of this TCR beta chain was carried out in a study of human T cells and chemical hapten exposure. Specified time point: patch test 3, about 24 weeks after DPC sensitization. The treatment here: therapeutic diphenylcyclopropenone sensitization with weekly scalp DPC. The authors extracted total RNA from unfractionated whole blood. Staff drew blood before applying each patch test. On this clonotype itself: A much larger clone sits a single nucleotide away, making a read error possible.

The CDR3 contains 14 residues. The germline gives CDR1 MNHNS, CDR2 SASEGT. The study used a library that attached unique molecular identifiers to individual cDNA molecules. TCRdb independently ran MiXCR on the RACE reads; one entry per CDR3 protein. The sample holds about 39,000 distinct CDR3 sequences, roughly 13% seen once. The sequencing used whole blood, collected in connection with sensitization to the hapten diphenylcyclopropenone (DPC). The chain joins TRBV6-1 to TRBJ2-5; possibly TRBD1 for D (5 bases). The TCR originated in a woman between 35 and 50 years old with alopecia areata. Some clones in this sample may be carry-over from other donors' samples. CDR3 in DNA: TGTGCCAACAGTCAGGGTCAGGCGCGAGAGACCCAGTACTTC. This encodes CANSQGQARETQYF.